Presented here are 8 T cell receptor beta chains from one specimen sequenced in a study of identifying expanded T cells in peripheral blood. TCRdb's table, derived via immunoSEQ multiplex PCR, lists solely in-frame clones and lacks some. The sample lists around 120,000 clones; more than 85% were seen once. Sequencing used blood. Every receptor here comes from a person aged 18 to 69 in good health.

This chain connects TRBV7-9 to TRBJ1-4; D is unresolved. The V end lost 8 bases, the J end lost 0 bases, and 10 bases lay between the germline ends. Per germline, CDR1 SEHNR and CDR2 FQNEAQ (reference sequence). This CDR3 contains 14 residues. The CDR3 sequence: CASLGSATNEKLFF. The CDR3 nucleotides are TGTGCCAGCCTGGGCTCGGCAACTAATGAAAAACTGTTTTTT.

CDR3 in amino acids: CASHRDRRYEQYF. DNA for the CDR3: TGTGCCAGCCACCGGGACAGGAGATACGAGCAGTACTTC. The rearrangement uses TRBV2 and TRBJ2-7; 8 bases line up with TRBD1. The CDR3 is 13 residues long. Germline-derived CDR1 and CDR2 are SNHLY and FYNNEI. Trimming at V came to 8 bases and at J to 4 bases, leaving 7 bases not matched to a gene.

The CDR3 sequence is CASRDSGSKNIQYF. The CDR3 DNA follows: TGTGCCAGTCGGGACAGTGGATCCAAAAACATTCAGTACTTC. J is TRBJ2-4 and V is TRBV6-1; 7 bases line up with TRBD1. CDR3 length: 14 amino acids. Germline-derived CDR1 and CDR2 are MNHNS and SASEGT. J was trimmed by 2 bases and V by 9 bases; bases with no gene match: 7.

The chain's CDR3 is CASRLGVGYEQYF. CDR3 bases: TGTGCCAGCAGGTTGGGCGTGGGCTACGAGCAGTACTTC. The chain recombines TRBV27 with TRBJ2-7; the D is unclear. V gave up 6 bases and J gave up 3 bases, with 12 bases separating them. The length of the CDR3 is 13 residues. Germline CDR1 and CDR2: MNHEY and SMNVEV (reference sequence).

The chain employs TRBV27 and TRBJ1-1, with unresolved D. The V end lost 1 base, the J end lost 1 base, and 10 bases lay between the germline ends. Germline V gives CDR1 MNHEY, CDR2 SMNVEV (reference sequence). This CDR3 is 15 amino acids long. The CDR3 loop reads CASSLWAGQNTEAFF. CDR3 bases: TGTGCCAGCAGTTTATGGGCAGGCCAGAACACTGAAGCTTTCTTT.

V and J are TRBV5-4 and TRBJ2-5; TRBD2 matches at 8 bases. The end of the DNA fits TRBJ2-7 better, so the J call may be wrong. The V gene's germline CDR1 is SGHNT and CDR2 YYREEE (reference sequence). This CDR3 region has 14 residues. The CDR3 coding sequence is TGTGCCAGCAGCACGGGAGGGAGCTCCTACGAGCAGTACTTC. This gives the protein CASSTGGSSYEQYF.

The chain has TRBV4-3 and TRBJ1-3; 8 nucleotides align to TRBD1. The CDR3 covers 17 residues. Germline CDR1 and CDR2: LGHNA and YSLEER. With V trimmed by 0 bases and J by 3 bases, 7 bases remained unmatched. This chain's CDR3 is CASSQDRQGAIGNTIYF. CDR3 coding DNA: TGCGCCAGCAGCCAAGATAGGCAGGGGGCGATTGGAAACACCATATATTTT.

The CDR3 DNA is TGTGCCAGCAGTGAGTGGGGCGGGGGGGTTGTGACCCAGCATTTT. This codes for CASSEWGGGVVTQHF. The J gene is TRBJ1-5, the V gene TRBV2; maybe TRBD1 (5 bases). CDR3 size: 15 residues. V was clipped by 3 bases and J by 11 bases, with 20 bases between them. Germline assignment: CDR1 SNHLY and CDR2 FYNNEI.